The clone carrying this T cell receptor (beta chain) was detected ten times or more. The TCRbeta library was prepared with unique molecular identifiers. MiXCR, applied by TCRdb to the PCR reads, yields one record per CDR3 protein. Counted here are about 590,000 distinct CDR3 sequences, over 10% occurring once; the ten biggest clones make up around 2%. This entry is derived from a study of T-cell reconstitution after alpha-beta-depleted transplantation in children. After removal of 6 bases from V and 4 bases from J, the junction contained 7 bases not matched to a gene. Looked up from germline, CDR1 is MDHEN and CDR2 is SYDVKM. The CDR3 has 14 residues.

The specimen comprised PBMCs, mostly from graft donor cells, sampled 360 days after TCRalphabeta/CD19-depleted stem cell transplant. The clonotype was recovered from a male patient between 5 and 17 years old who had a stem cell transplant for acute myeloid leukemia, so the T cells may come from the graft donor. The chain couples TRBV28 to TRBJ2-7, with TRBD1 identical over 9 bases. CDR3: CASRQGAPKYEQYF. In nucleotides, the CDR3 is TGTGCCAGCAGACAGGGGGCGCCTAAATACGAGCAGTACTTC.